This T cell receptor beta chain was captured in a study of memory CD4+ T cells and cytomegalovirus serostatus. A word on this clone: As yet, its antigen is unknown. Sequence at one end of the junction differs from germline and may be a read error.

Sequencing was performed with immunoSEQ multiplex PCR; in TCRdb, only in-frame clones are kept and a portion is missing. The repertoire holds 65,000 to 95,000 clones, 75% to 90% seen once, with about 0.72% in the top ten. Germline V gives CDR1 SGHRS, CDR2 YFSETQ. CDR3 length: 15 residues. Study-level results: The CMV-associated TCR signature appears largely within the CD4+ memory repertoire. Of approximately 160 reported CMV TCRbeta sequences, around 63 were found in memory CD4+ repertoires.

Single viable CD3+CD4+CD8-CD45RO+ cells were sorted as the memory CD4+ T cells. Sequenced material: memory CD4+ T cells from blood. The receptor's source is an adult in good health and CMV-seronegative. V usage is TRBV5-1 and J usage is TRBJ2-6; a weak D match, TRBD2 (5 bases). CDR3 sequence: CASRLGLAGANVLTF. CDR3 DNA sequence: TGCGCCAGCCGCTTAGGGTTAGCGGGGGCCAACGTCCTGACTTTC.